This TCR beta chain is from a study of blood T cell repertoires in COVID-19. On the study more broadly: The United States, Italy and Spain provided the acute and convalescent COVID-19 samples. PBMCs, B-cell-depleted T cells, or T cells were the source of the cDNA or gDNA that made up the material.

Original handling: Estimated nucleated cell counts came from reference gene primer amplification. Sequencing was performed with immunoSEQ multiplex PCR; in TCRdb, only in-frame clones are kept and a portion is missing. Clone size and V and J calls were adopted from that table, with D and trimming inferred from the DNA. Here the sample spans 130,000 to 150,000 clones, 70% to 90% being singletons. The specimen sequenced was peripheral blood. This TCR derives from a human donor with acute or convalescent COVID-19. The donor label of this sample is uncertain.

The CDR3 sequence: CSVSAGGSSYNEQFF. In nucleotides, the CDR3 is TGCAGCGTATCCGCAGGGGGGAGCTCCTACAATGAGCAGTTCTTC. The chain uses TRBV29-1 and TRBJ2-1; tentative D call: TRBD1 (7 bases). The CDR3 has 15 residues. CDR1 is SQVTM, CDR2 ANQGSEA, per germline. Trimming shortened V by 6 bases and J by 0 bases, and 15 bases separated the two germline ends.